This entry lists 28 T cell receptor beta chains sequenced from one sample in a study of T cell responses to AZD1222 COVID-19 vaccine. The assay was immunoSEQ multiplex PCR, and TCRdb's table has in-frame clones only and misses some. The sample consists of 150,000 to 200,000 clones, about 92% of them appearing once. The sequences come from peripheral blood, collected on day 0 of AZD1222 vaccination. The receptors shown here come from an adult in good health.

The chain links TRBV19 to TRBJ2-1, with a possible D match to TRBD2 (5 bases). CDR3 length: 17 residues. Germline loops: CDR1 LNHDA, CDR2 SQIVND (reference sequence). The V end lost 6 bases, the J end lost 5 bases, and 23 bases lay between the germline ends. Here the CDR3 DNA reads TGTGCCAGTAGCCCCTCCGGAGGAGGTTCTGGGGACAATGAGCAGTTCTTC. It translates to CASSPSGGGSGDNEQFF.

J is TRBJ2-3 and V is TRBV19; TRBD2 might be the D (6 bases). This CDR3 comprises 15 residues. Trimming took 0 bases from V and 6 from J, leaving 13 bases between them. Looked up from germline, CDR1 is LNHDA and CDR2 is SQIVND (reference sequence). The CDR3 region is CASSIERTTMDTQYF. The CDR3 nucleotides read TGTGCCAGTAGTATAGAGAGGACTACCATGGATACGCAGTATTTT.

The V and J genes are TRBV20-1 and TRBJ1-1; 7 nucleotides align to TRBD1. This CDR3 region has 14 residues. CDR1 and CDR2 (germline): DFQATT, SNEGSKA (reference sequence). V dropped 3 bases and J dropped 1; count of bases not matched to a gene: 5. Here the CDR3 reads CSASFGQANTEAFF. In DNA, the CDR3 is TGCAGTGCTAGTTTTGGACAGGCGAACACTGAAGCTTTCTTT.

This rearrangement joins TRBV11-2 to TRBJ1-6; no firm D call. The germline V and J ends were trimmed by 3 bases and 5 bases, with 8 bases remaining between them. CDR3 length: 14 residues. CDR1 and CDR2 (germline): SGHAT, FQNNGV. The CDR3 spells CASSFRPDNSPLHF. CDR3 bases: TGTGCCAGCAGCTTCCGGCCAGATAATTCACCCCTCCACTTT.

This rearrangement joins TRBV2 to TRBJ2-7; D might be TRBD1 (6 bases). This CDR3 is built from 15 residues. Trimming pared 1 base from V and 7 bases from J, leaving 17 bases between. CDR1 and CDR2 from the germline V gene are SNHLY and FYNNEI. The CDR3 sequence is CASSEDTGSLGEQYF. CDR3 nucleotide sequence: TGTGCCAGCAGTGAAGATACAGGGAGCTTAGGGGAGCAGTACTTC.

The chain employs TRBV18 and TRBJ1-1; possible D gene TRBD1, 6 bases. V was trimmed by 6 bases and J by 6 bases, leaving 20 bases between them. The CDR3 is 15 residues long. Germline V gives CDR1 KGHSH, CDR2 LQKENI. The CDR3 here is CASSPDRPSSAEAFF. The CDR3 bases are TGTGCCAGCTCTCCGGACAGACCGAGTAGCGCTGAAGCTTTCTTT.

This sequence joins TRBV6-5 and TRBJ2-2; 7 nucleotides match TRBD2. This CDR3 is built from 13 residues. The V and J ends lost 6 bases and 4 bases, in that order; junction bases with no gene match: 2. The germline V gene encodes CDR1 MNHEY and CDR2 SVGAGI. The CDR3 loop is CASRSSGTGELFF. In DNA, the CDR3 is TGTGCCAGCAGGTCTAGCGGCACCGGGGAGCTGTTTTTT.

The V and J genes are TRBV12-3 or TRBV12-4 and TRBJ2-7, with D possibly matching TRBD1 (5 bases). V lost 6 bases and J 3 bases, leaving 9 bases between the germline ends. The length of the CDR3 is 12 residues. The CDR3 region has the DNA TGTGCCAGCAGCAAGGACAACTACGAGCAGTACTTC. Protein: CASSKDNYEQYF.

The V gene is TRBV21-1, the J gene TRBJ1-1. TRBV21-1 constitutes a pseudogene. The CDR3 has 15 residues. The CDR3 DNA sequence: TGTGCCAGCGGACCGGCCCGGGGGTGGAACACTGAAGCTTTCTTT. Protein sequence: CASGPARGWNTEAFF.

This clone appeared a single time. The rearrangement joins TRBV27 to TRBJ2-2, with TRBD1 matching 7 bases. Germline CDR1 reads MNHEY; CDR2 reads SMNVEV (reference sequence). V gave up 6 bases and J gave up 4 bases; unmatched junction bases: 8. The CDR3 sequence is 15 residues long. CDR3 amino acids: CASSRARQGTGELFF. Here the CDR3 DNA reads TGTGCCAGCAGCCGCGCCCGACAGGGCACCGGGGAGCTGTTTTTT.

In regard to this clone: The same CDR3 can be traced to other DNA sequences in this sample. V is TRBV27 and J is TRBJ1-3, with 7 bases fitting TRBD1. This CDR3 has 15 residues. Germline trimming cut 0 bases from V and 4 bases from J; bases unmatched to any gene: 3. Germline CDR1 reads MNHEY; CDR2 reads SMNVEV (reference sequence). The CDR3 region has the DNA TGTGCCAGCAGTTTATCCCCAGGGGGGGGAAACACCATATATTTT. It codes for CASSLSPGGGNTIYF.

The rearrangement links TRBV7-6 to TRBJ2-1; D is perhaps TRBD1 or TRBD2 (5 bases each). This CDR3 spans 16 amino acids. Between the trimmed V and J ends, which lost 4 bases and 2 bases, there was a span of 15 bases. The germline CDR1 and CDR2 sequences are SGHVS and FNYEAQ. The CDR3 protein is CASSSETGPPYNEQFF. The CDR3 nucleotides are TGTGCCAGCAGCTCTGAAACGGGGCCGCCCTACAATGAGCAGTTCTTC.

The CDR3 DNA reads TGTGCCAGCAGCTTGGCCCCCTTCTCGGGCAGTAACTATGGCTACACCTTC. Translated: CASSLAPFSGSNYGYTF. The gene calls are TRBV5-5 and TRBJ1-2; D is undetermined. Germline assignment: CDR1 SGHKS and CDR2 YYEKEE (reference sequence). The V gene lost 0 bases and the J gene lost 1 base, with 16 bases spanning the gap. The CDR3 has 17 amino acids. Complete variable domain (other parts from reference TRBV5-5 and TRBJ1-2): DAGVTQSPTHLIKTRGQQVTLRCSPISGHKSVSWYQQVLGQGPQFIFQYYEKEERGRGNFPDRFSARQFPNYSSELNVNALLLGDSALYLCASSLAPFSGSNYGYTFGSGTRLTVV.

The chain combines TRBV10-2 with TRBJ1-2; D remains ambiguous. The CDR3 spans 15 residues. Germline lookup yields CDR1 WSHSY and CDR2 SAAADI. V dropped 6 bases and J dropped 0 bases, with 14 bases sitting between them. The chain's CDR3 is CASSQYFGANYGYTF. CDR3 DNA sequence: TGCGCCAGCAGCCAATACTTTGGAGCTAACTATGGCTACACCTTC.

The chain is built from TRBV3-1 (or the pseudogene TRBV3-2) and TRBJ2-5, with D possibly matching TRBD1 (5 bases). This CDR3 has 14 amino acids. CDR1 and CDR2 (germline): LGHDT, YNNKEL (reference sequence). The V gene lost 1 base and the J gene lost 1 base, with 7 bases spanning the gap. The CDR3 DNA reads as TGTGCCAGCAGCCAAGCCGACAGCCAAGAGACCCAGTACTTC. Translation: CASSQADSQETQYF.

The chain is built from TRBV28 and TRBJ1-1; a possible D gene is TRBD1 (6 bases). Trimming left V 6 bases short and J 6 bases short, with 14 bases between. The length of the CDR3 is 13 residues. Germline loops: CDR1 MDHEN, CDR2 SYDVKM. As DNA, the CDR3 is TGTGCCAGCAGGCGGACAGCCAACGCTGAAGCTTTCTTT. It specifies CASRRTANAEAFF.

This chain links TRBV3-1 (or the pseudogene TRBV3-2) with TRBJ2-3; perhaps TRBD2 as D (7 bases). Trimming took 6 bases from V and 2 from J, leaving 15 bases between them. CDR1 is LGHDT, CDR2 YNNKEL, per germline (reference sequence). The CDR3 spans 15 residues. CDR3 sequence reads: CASRVGGLNTDTQYF. DNA of the CDR3: TGTGCCAGCAGAGTCGGGGGGCTAAACACAGATACGCAGTATTTT.

The J gene is TRBJ1-2, the V gene TRBV6-5, with 8 bases aligning to TRBD1. Germline trimming cut 5 bases from V and 8 bases from J; bases unmatched to any gene: 4. Germline V lookup: CDR1 MNHEY, CDR2 SVGAGI. The length of the CDR3 is 12 residues. CDR3 bases: TGTGCCAGCAGTACAGGGGGACGGGGCTACACCTTC. This translates into CASSTGGRGYTF.

This chain connects TRBV11-3 to TRBJ2-1; TRBD2 agrees at 13 bases. The CDR3 covers 15 residues. V lost 5 bases and J lost 7; bases outside the gene matches: 5. From germline, CDR1 is SGHNT and CDR2 YENEEA. The CDR3 reads CASSGGTSGTNEQFF. The CDR3 DNA reads as TGTGCCAGCAGCGGCGGGACTAGCGGGACTAATGAGCAGTTCTTC. Full variable domain (remainder filled in from reference TRBV11-3 and TRBJ2-1): EAGVVQSPRYKIIEKKQPVAFWCNPISGHNTLYWYLQNLGQGPELLIRYENEEAVDDSQLPKDRFSAERLKGVDSTLKIQPAELGDSAVYLCASSGGTSGTNEQFFGPGTRLTVL.

This clone was seen a handful of times. This chain joins TRBV27 and TRBJ2-7; D is ambiguous. V was pared by 2 bases and J by 6 bases, with 2 bases between. This CDR3 is 10 amino acids long. The germline CDR1 and CDR2 sequences are MNHEY and SMNVEV (reference sequence). CDR3 DNA: TGTGCCAGCAGTTTAAGCGAGCAGTACTTC. Its translation: CASSLSEQYF.

The rearrangement joins TRBV27 to TRBJ1-1; tentatively, D is TRBD1 (6 bases). In germline, CDR1 is MNHEY, CDR2 SMNVEV (reference sequence). Trimming shortened V by 4 bases and J by 0 bases, and 6 bases separated the two germline ends. This CDR3 region has 13 residues. In nucleotides, the CDR3 is TGTGCCAGCAGTTCAGGGGTGAACACTGAAGCTTTCTTT. Translated: CASSSGVNTEAFF.

This clone was observed a single time. The chain couples TRBV5-1 to TRBJ1-1, with D perhaps TRBD1 (6 bases). V lost 0 bases, J lost 6 bases, and 9 bases lay in between. The germline V gene encodes CDR1 SGHRS and CDR2 YFSETQ. This CDR3 is built from 13 residues. The CDR3 is CASSLEGGAEAFF. CDR3 bases: TGCGCCAGCAGCTTGGAAGGGGGTGCTGAAGCTTTCTTT.

J is TRBJ2-7 and V is TRBV19, with 7 bases matching TRBD2. After removal of 5 bases from V and 2 bases from J, the junction contained 9 bases not matched to a gene. CDR1 is LNHDA and CDR2 is SQIVND in the germline V gene (reference sequence). CDR3 length equals 15 residues. Here the CDR3 reads CASSPSTGGTYEQYF. CDR3 nucleotides: TGTGCCAGTAGTCCCTCGACGGGAGGAACCTACGAGCAGTACTTC.

V gene TRBV5-1 combines with J gene TRBJ2-1; D remains unclear. V was cut by 1 base and J by 4 bases, with 6 bases left in between. CDR1 and CDR2 (germline): SGHRS, YFSETQ. The CDR3 length is 13 residues. In DNA, the CDR3 is TGCGCCAGCAGCTTGAACAGTTACAATGAGCAGTTCTTC. Translation: CASSLNSYNEQFF.

The CDR3 nucleotides read TGTGCCAGCAGTGTGAGTTTGGCAGGGGCGGGTGAGCAGTTCTTC. The encoded protein is CASSVSLAGAGEQFF. This chain links TRBV2 with TRBJ2-1, with a possible D match to TRBD1 (6 bases). Trimming removed 4 bases from V and 9 bases from J, with 19 bases in between. CDR1 is SNHLY, CDR2 FYNNEI, per germline. CDR3 length: 15 amino acids.

This sequence joins TRBV9 and TRBJ2-2, with D possibly matching TRBD2 (5 bases). Germline V gene sequence: CDR1 SGDLS, CDR2 YYNGEE. Between the trimmed V and J ends, which lost 1 base and 0 bases, there was a span of 7 bases. This CDR3 spans 15 amino acids. The CDR3 coding sequence is TGTGCCAGCAGCGTATACGGGACGAACACCGGGGAGCTGTTTTTT. Residues: CASSVYGTNTGELFF.

The chain carries TRBV29-1 and TRBJ1-2; the D gene is possibly TRBD1 (5 bases). The CDR3 spans 14 residues. Trimming left V 3 bases short and J 1 base short, with 12 bases between. Germline V gene lookup returns CDR1 SQVTM and CDR2 ANQGSEA. CDR3 DNA: TGCAGCGTTGAGACCCTCCAGGGTAACTATGGCTACACCTTC. As protein: CSVETLQGNYGYTF.

The chain links TRBV18 to TRBJ2-3; unclear D gene. CDR1 KGHSH and CDR2 LQKENI come from the germline V gene. CDR3 length: 16 residues. The ends were cut back, 1 base at V and 2 bases at J, with 13 bases in the middle. CDR3 DNA: TGTGCCAGCTCACCACAGACCCCTCAATCCACAGATACGCAGTATTTT. Its protein product is CASSPQTPQSTDTQYF.